Below are 23 T cell receptor beta chains sequenced from a single sample in a study of shared clonotypes between healthy human individuals. Method: immunoSEQ multiplex PCR; TCRdb's copy keeps in-frame clones and lacks some. The sample contains around 720,000 clones, less than 80% of which appear only once. The specimen was memory CD4+ T cells sorted from blood. Documented subset: CD45RA-negative fraction. These receptors all stem from a woman between 25 and 40 years old in good health.

As DNA, the CDR3 is TGTGCCAGCAGCTTGGGCCCCTATGGCTACACCTTC. Its protein is CASSLGPYGYTF. V usage is TRBV7-3 and J usage is TRBJ1-2; D call uncertain. Germline loops: CDR1 SGHTA, CDR2 FQGTGA. V gave up 3 bases and J gave up 4 bases, with 6 bases separating them. The CDR3 is 12 residues long.

This clone was seen a single time. The chain links TRBV29-1 to TRBJ2-2; D is perhaps TRBD2 (7 bases). Germline-derived CDR1 and CDR2 are SQVTM and ANQGSEA. This CDR3 is built from 15 residues. DNA for the CDR3: TGCAGTGTCCGTAGGGGGGGCACGAACACCGGGGAGCTGTTTTTT. Translating it yields CSVRRGGTNTGELFF.

V usage is TRBV5-1 and J usage is TRBJ2-2, with 9 bases that match TRBD2. J was trimmed by 2 bases and V by 1 base; bases with no gene match: 3. Looked up from germline, CDR1 is SGHRS and CDR2 is YFSETQ. This CDR3 is 16 amino acids long. The CDR3 loop is CASSLYSGSNTGELFF. The DNA of the CDR3 is TGCGCCAGCAGCTTGTATAGCGGGAGTAACACCGGGGAGCTGTTTTTT. Drawing the rest from reference TRBV5-1 and TRBJ2-2, the complete variable domain is KAGVTQTPRYLIKTRGQQVTLSCSPISGHRSVSWYQQTPGQGLQFLFEYFSETQRNKGNFPGRFSGRQFSNSRSEMNVSTLELGDSALYLCASSLYSGSNTGELFFGEGSRLTVL.

This chain connects TRBV7-9 to TRBJ2-2; D is unclear. V lost 2 bases and J lost 0, with 7 bases in between. In germline, CDR1 is SEHNR, CDR2 FQNEAQ (reference sequence). This CDR3 is built from 15 residues. The chain's CDR3 is CASSLSSANTGELFF. The DNA of the CDR3 is TGTGCCAGCAGCTTAAGCTCCGCGAACACCGGGGAGCTGTTTTTT.

This clone came up a few times. The rearrangement links TRBV30 to TRBJ1-2; D is undetermined. Trimming pared 3 bases from V and 5 bases from J, leaving 13 bases between. Germline CDR1 GTSNPN, CDR2 SVGIG (reference sequence). CDR3 length: 13 amino acids. This chain's CDR3 is CAWRTPVAYGYTF. CDR3 sequence (DNA): TGTGCCTGGAGGACCCCAGTGGCTTATGGCTACACCTTC.

J is TRBJ2-7 and V is TRBV15; tentatively, D is TRBD1 (6 bases). The CDR3 sequence is 13 residues long. Germline CDR1 is LNHNV and CDR2 is YYDKDF (reference sequence). The V gene lost 5 bases and the J gene lost 4 bases, with 12 bases spanning the gap. The CDR3 sequence is CATSQTGSYEQYF. The CDR3 bases are TGTGCCACCAGCCAGACAGGTTCATACGAGCAGTACTTC.

V and J are TRBV29-1 and TRBJ2-1; the match to TRBD1 covers 7 bases. From germline, CDR1 is SQVTM and CDR2 ANQGSEA. CDR3 length: 13 residues. J gave up 5 bases and V 4 bases, and 5 bases lay outside the gene matches. The chain's CDR3 is CSVGQGTHNEQFF. The CDR3 DNA follows: TGCAGCGTTGGACAGGGAACCCACAATGAGCAGTTCTTC.

V is TRBV27 and J is TRBJ1-1, with a tentative D call TRBD1 (5 bases). CDR3 size: 12 residues. In germline, CDR1 is MNHEY, CDR2 SMNVEV (reference sequence). V shed 8 bases and J shed 5 bases, with 12 bases lying between them. CDR3 loop: CASWDRGTEAFF. The CDR3 nucleotides read TGTGCCAGCTGGGACCGGGGGACTGAAGCTTTCTTT.

The rearrangement links TRBV25-1 to TRBJ2-1, with a possible D match to TRBD2 (6 bases). Germline lookup yields CDR1 MGHDK and CDR2 SYGVNS. There are 17 residues in the CDR3. The V gene lost 1 base and the J gene lost 1 base, with 14 bases spanning the gap. The CDR3 sequence is CASSEFGGRISYNEQFF. The DNA of the CDR3 is TGTGCCAGCAGTGAATTTGGGGGGAGGATTTCCTACAATGAGCAGTTCTTC.

The J gene is TRBJ1-1, the V gene TRBV13; unclear D gene. Germline CDR1 and CDR2: PRHDT and FYEKMQ (reference sequence). Trimming shortened V by 1 base and J by 0 bases, and 15 bases separated the two germline ends. CDR3 size: 17 residues. This chain's CDR3 is CASSLVSGIGMNTEAFF. CDR3 nucleotide sequence: TGTGCCAGCAGCTTAGTTTCGGGGATTGGCATGAACACTGAAGCTTTCTTT.

The chain links TRBV6-4 to TRBJ2-5, with TRBD1 matching over 7 bases. V shed 0 bases and J 9 bases; nucleotides not matched to a gene: 10. CDR3 size: 15 residues. Germline V lookup: CDR1 MRHNA, CDR2 SNTAGT. CDR3 nucleotide sequence: TGTGCCAGCAGTGACTCGGCAGACAGGGCGGTGCCCCAGTACTTC. Residues: CASSDSADRAVPQYF.

This clone showed up just once. This specimen includes other DNA sequences encoding the same CDR3. The rearrangement joins TRBV28 to TRBJ2-2, with 11 bases fitting TRBD2. Germline trimming cut 5 bases from V and 4 bases from J; bases unmatched to any gene: 3. Germline values: CDR1 MDHEN, CDR2 SYDVKM. The CDR3 length is 15 residues. The CDR3 DNA reads TGTGCCAGCAGTGGGGGGACTAGCGGCACCGGGGAGCTGTTTTTT. It is translated as CASSGGTSGTGELFF.

This clone was seen more than once but under ten times. The chain joins TRBV28 to TRBJ2-3; TRBD2 matches 10 bases. The CDR3 has 14 residues. Trimming cost V 7 bases and J 2 bases; bases outside gene matches: 3. Germline V gene sequence: CDR1 MDHEN, CDR2 SYDVKM. The CDR3 reads CASTSGGLTDTQYF. CDR3 bases: TGTGCCAGCACTAGCGGGGGACTCACAGATACGCAGTATTTT.

The DNA of the CDR3 is TGTGCCAGCAGTTACCAGCGGAGTTTAGCGACCCAGTACTTC. Residues: CASSYQRSLATQYF. The rearrangement uses TRBV6-6 and TRBJ2-5; D perhaps matches TRBD2 (5 bases). In germline, CDR1 is MNHNY, CDR2 SVGAGI (reference sequence). The germline V and J ends were trimmed by 2 bases and 7 bases, with 14 bases remaining between them. The CDR3 totals 14 residues.

The chain joins TRBV19 to TRBJ1-1; no firm D call. Germline V gives CDR1 LNHDA, CDR2 SQIVND (reference sequence). V was cut by 7 bases and J by 6 bases, with 18 bases left in between. The CDR3 length is 14 residues. CDR3 loop: CASTEKNWRAEAFF. The CDR3 DNA follows: TGTGCCAGTACCGAAAAGAATTGGCGGGCTGAAGCTTTCTTT. Complete variable domain (other parts from reference TRBV19 and TRBJ1-1): DGGITQSPKYLFRKEGQNVTLSCEQNLNHDAMYWYRQDPGQGLRLIYYSQIVNDFQKGDIAEGYSVSREKKESFPLTVTSAQKNPTAFYLCASTEKNWRAEAFFGQGTRLTVV.

In DNA, the CDR3 is TGTGCCAGCAGTGAGGGATCAGGTTTGGGGACCCAGTACTTC. Its translation is CASSEGSGLGTQYF. The chain carries TRBV2 and TRBJ2-5, with no clear D. The CDR3 covers 14 residues. V dropped 3 bases and J dropped 7 bases, with 15 bases sitting between them. CDR1 and CDR2 from the germline V gene are SNHLY and FYNNEI.

The CDR3 is CASSLGLAGGAGSYNEQFF. CDR3 bases: TGCGCCAGCAGCTTGGGACTAGCGGGAGGGGCAGGGTCCTACAATGAGCAGTTCTTC. The chain employs TRBV5-1 and TRBJ2-1; 14 bases line up with TRBD2. This CDR3 contains 19 residues. The V and J ends lost 0 bases and 1 base, in that order; junction bases with no gene match: 6. Germline CDR1 is SGHRS and CDR2 is YFSETQ.

The chain carries TRBV4-1 and TRBJ2-1, with 10 positions matching TRBD2. This CDR3 spans 15 amino acids. Germline V gene sequence: CDR1 MGHRA, CDR2 YSYEKL. The junction had 2 bases not matched to a gene; V was cut back by 2 bases and J by 4 bases. CDR3 nucleotides: TGCGCCAGCAGCCAACTAGCGGGAGAATACAATGAGCAGTTCTTC. Encoded protein: CASSQLAGEYNEQFF.

This clone was picked up many times. This specimen includes other DNA sequences encoding the same CDR3. The V call is TRBV4-1, the J call TRBJ2-1; weak D call: TRBD1 (5 bases). Deletions cut 1 base from V and 10 bases from J, with 5 bases between. The CDR3 is 11 residues long. The germline CDR1 and CDR2 sequences are MGHRA and YSYEKL. The CDR3 DNA reads TGCGCCAGCAGCCAAGCAGGGGAGCAGTTCTTC. Amino acids: CASSQAGEQFF.

This clone was seen a handful of times. The CDR3 DNA reads TGTGCCAGCAGCCAAGGCTTGGCGGCGGCCTATGGCTACACCTTC. Protein sequence: CASSQGLAAAYGYTF. This chain uses TRBV14 with TRBJ1-2, with D uncertain. The CDR3 is made up of 15 amino acids. Germline V gene sequence: CDR1 SGHDN, CDR2 FVKESK. V shed 1 base and J shed 4 bases, with 13 bases lying between them. The full variable domain, its missing parts supplied by reference TRBV14 and TRBJ1-2, is EAGVTQFPSHSVIEKGQTVTLRCDPISGHDNLYWYRRVMGKEIKFLLHFVKESKQDESGMPNNRFLAERTGGTYSTLKVQPAELEDSGVYFCASSQGLAAAYGYTFGSGTRLTVV.

V is TRBV11-2 and J is TRBJ1-4; a weak D match, TRBD1 (5 bases). Germline values: CDR1 SGHAT, CDR2 FQNNGV. The V gene lost 4 bases and the J gene lost 2 bases, with 11 bases spanning the gap. This CDR3 is built from 15 residues. The DNA of the CDR3 is TGTGCCAGCAGCTACAGGCTTGCGACTAATGAAAAACTGTTTTTT. Amino acids: CASSYRLATNEKLFF. The variable domain in full, completed from reference TRBV11-2 and TRBJ1-4, reads EAGVAQSPRYKIIEKRQSVAFWCNPISGHATLYWYQQILGQGPKLLIQFQNNGVVDDSQLPKDRFSAERLKGVDSTLKIQPAKLEDSAVYLCASSYRLATNEKLFFGSGTQLSVL.

This clone was counted once. The genes are TRBV6-5 and TRBJ1-2, with D hard to call. The CDR3 runs to 16 residues. Germline CDR1 and CDR2: MNHEY and SVGAGI. V was pared by 0 bases and J by 0 bases, with 11 bases between. CDR3 bases: TGTGCCAGCAGTTACTCTTGGACTGATTCTAACTATGGCTACACCTTC. This gives the protein CASSYSWTDSNYGYTF.

The chain combines TRBV28 with TRBJ2-7; TRBD2 might be the D (7 bases). CDR3 length: 14 amino acids. The V end lost 3 bases, the J end lost 6 bases, and 15 bases lay between the germline ends. Germline CDR1 reads MDHEN; CDR2 reads SYDVKM. DNA for the CDR3: TGTGCCAGCAGTTTTACAGGGAGGGATGGCGAGCAGTACTTC. It codes for CASSFTGRDGEQYF.